A single sample is the source of the 24 T cell receptor beta chains below, sequenced in a study of blood T cell repertoires in COVID-19. Sequenced by immunoSEQ multiplex PCR; TCRdb stores in-frame clones only, minus some. The sample contains some 130,000 clones, 86% of which appear only once. The sample taken for sequencing was peripheral blood. These receptors were taken from a woman between 65 and 79 years old with COVID-19, enrolled during active disease.

The J gene is TRBJ1-6, the V gene TRBV7-3, with 8 positions matching TRBD1. CDR3 length equals 13 residues. V was clipped by 5 bases and J by 9 bases; unmatched bases: 3. Germline CDR1 and CDR2: SGHTA and FQGTGA. The CDR3 loop reads CASSATGGSPLHF. The CDR3 nucleotides are TGTGCCAGCAGCGCAACAGGGGGTTCACCCCTCCACTTT.

V usage is TRBV6-5 and J usage is TRBJ1-1; 7 bases align to TRBD1. The CDR3 runs to 13 residues. Germline V gives CDR1 MNHEY, CDR2 SVGAGI. V lost 8 bases and J lost 3; bases outside the gene matches: 6. The CDR3 region has the DNA TGTGCCAGCCTAATGACAGGGTACACTGAAGCTTTCTTT. Translation gives CASLMTGYTEAFF.

The chain combines TRBV3-1 (or the pseudogene TRBV3-2) with TRBJ1-5, with D unclear. V dropped 4 bases and J dropped 2 bases, with 9 bases sitting between them. CDR1 is LGHDT, CDR2 YNNKEL, per germline (reference sequence). This CDR3 is 14 amino acids long. The CDR3 is CASSLGRRNQPQHF. The CDR3, as DNA: TGTGCCAGCAGCCTCGGGAGACGCAATCAGCCCCAGCATTTT.

The chain links TRBV28 to TRBJ1-2, with D perhaps TRBD1 (5 bases). The V gene's germline CDR1 is MDHEN and CDR2 SYDVKM. The CDR3 runs to 15 residues. V was cut by 4 bases and J by 8 bases, with 20 bases left in between. Here the CDR3 reads CASSSPRRGRWGYTF. The CDR3 DNA reads TGTGCCAGCAGTTCCCCCCGGAGGGGAAGGTGGGGCTACACCTTC.

The chain is built from TRBV15 and TRBJ1-3, with TRBD1 as a possible D gene (5 bases). The CDR3 loop spans 15 amino acids. Germline-derived CDR1 and CDR2 are LNHNV and YYDKDF (reference sequence). V was trimmed by 6 bases and J by 0 bases, leaving 12 bases between them. The CDR3 nucleotides read TGTGCCACCAGGCGGGGCGGAAGCTCTGGAAACACCATATATTTT. As protein: CATRRGGSSGNTIYF.

The V and J genes are TRBV7-9 and TRBJ2-3, with a tentative D call TRBD2 (5 bases). The CDR3 has 16 amino acids. V lost 0 bases and J lost 2, with 12 bases in between. Germline lookup yields CDR1 SEHNR and CDR2 FQNEAQ (reference sequence). The CDR3 region has the DNA TGTGCCAGCAGCTTAGCCTGGAAACGGGACACAGATACGCAGTATTTT. It yields the protein CASSLAWKRDTDTQYF.

The chain employs TRBV2 and TRBJ2-7; TRBD2 agrees at 16 bases. This CDR3 is 14 amino acids long. The J segment lost 5 bases and the V segment lost 9 bases, leaving 4 bases of the junction unmatched. Germline CDR1 reads SNHLY; CDR2 reads FYNNEI. CDR3 bases: TGTGCCAGGGGACTAGCGGGGGGGCATGACGAGCAGTACTTC. Protein sequence: CARGLAGGHDEQYF.

The chain couples TRBV5-4 to TRBJ2-5; 16 bases match TRBD2. Germline assignment: CDR1 SGHNT and CDR2 YYREEE (reference sequence). The trim removed 6 bases at V and 4 bases at J, leaving 12 bases unmatched. The CDR3 is 18 amino acids. CDR3 residues: CASNKGTSGGAPRETQYF. CDR3 nucleotide sequence: TGTGCCAGCAACAAAGGGACTAGCGGGGGGGCCCCGCGAGAGACCCAGTACTTC.

The chain links TRBV28 to TRBJ1-4, with TRBD1 as a possible D gene (6 bases). V shed 6 bases and J shed 3 bases, with 14 bases lying between them. CDR1 and CDR2 (germline): MDHEN, SYDVKM. The CDR3 contains 15 residues. CDR3 nucleotide sequence: TGTGCCAGCAGCCAGAGGGGGGGATCTAATGAAAAACTGTTTTTT. This sequence encodes CASSQRGGSNEKLFF.

The chain carries TRBV7-9 and TRBJ2-2, with 8 bases that match TRBD2. Unmatched junction bases numbered 5, after V lost 3 bases and J lost 2 bases. Germline CDR1 SEHNR, CDR2 FQNEAQ (reference sequence). The CDR3 is 16 amino acids. The CDR3 reads CASSFGLAGNTGELFF. The CDR3 DNA sequence: TGTGCCAGCAGCTTCGGCCTAGCGGGTAACACCGGGGAGCTGTTTTTT. The full variable domain, with the rest looked up from reference TRBV7-9 and TRBJ2-2, is DTGVSQNPRHKITKRGQNVTFRCDPISEHNRLYWYRQTLGQGPEFLTYFQNEAQLEKSRLLSDRFSAERPKGSFSTLEIQRTEQGDSAMYLCASSFGLAGNTGELFFGEGSRLTVL.

This clone turned up a few times. The V and J genes are TRBV20-1 and TRBJ1-2; the D is unclear. The germline V gene encodes CDR1 DFQATT and CDR2 SNEGSKA (reference sequence). This CDR3 contains 10 residues. Between the trimmed V and J ends, which lost 6 bases and 6 bases, there was a span of 8 bases. The DNA of the CDR3 is TGCAGTGCCACAGAAAATGGCTACACCTTC. Protein product: CSATENGYTF.

The chain employs TRBV6-5 and TRBJ2-3, with TRBD2 identical over 8 bases. Germline V gene lookup returns CDR1 MNHEY and CDR2 SVGAGI. Germline trimming cut 7 bases from V and 2 bases from J; bases unmatched to any gene: 2. The CDR3 totals 13 residues. The chain's CDR3 is CASIAGPTDTQYF. Written as DNA, the CDR3 is TGTGCCAGCATAGCGGGGCCCACAGATACGCAGTATTTT.

Turning to this clone: This specimen includes other DNA sequences encoding the same CDR3. V usage is TRBV5-1 and J usage is TRBJ1-1, with a tentative D call TRBD1 (5 bases). This CDR3 is built from 14 residues. Between the trimmed V and J ends, which lost 4 bases and 0 bases, there was a span of 10 bases. The germline V gene has CDR1 SGHRS and CDR2 YFSETQ. The CDR3 DNA sequence: TGCGCCAGCAGCCCGGACACACTGAACACTGAAGCTTTCTTT. It is translated as CASSPDTLNTEAFF.

V gene TRBV28 combines with J gene TRBJ1-3; TRBD1 is a possible D gene (5 bases). The CDR3 consists of 17 residues. The germline V gene has CDR1 MDHEN and CDR2 SYDVKM. Trimming took off 7 bases at V and 0 bases at J, with 19 bases between the two ends. The CDR3 spells CASKIRGISSSGNTIYF. As DNA, the CDR3 is TGTGCCAGCAAAATTCGGGGGATTAGCTCCTCTGGAAACACCATATATTTT.

The rearrangement links TRBV27 to TRBJ2-7; 10 nucleotides align to TRBD1. CDR3 length equals 15 residues. Germline lookup yields CDR1 MNHEY and CDR2 SMNVEV (reference sequence). V gave up 2 bases and J gave up 2 bases; unmatched junction bases: 3. CDR3 bases: TGTGCCAGCAGTTTAGTGGGGACAGGGGCCTACGAGCAGTACTTC. It is translated as CASSLVGTGAYEQYF.

J is TRBJ1-6 and V is TRBV6-1; D possibly corresponds to TRBD1 (6 bases). The germline CDR1 and CDR2 sequences are MNHNS and SASEGT. Trimming pared 3 bases from V and 7 bases from J, leaving 22 bases between. The length of the CDR3 is 18 residues. CDR3 in DNA: TGTGCCAGCAGTGAGGTTTTTGGGGGCTGGGGGTCCAATTCACCCCTCCACTTT. Amino acids: CASSEVFGGWGSNSPLHF.

As for this clone: This specimen includes other DNA sequences encoding the same CDR3. The rearrangement uses TRBV6-6 and TRBJ1-1; no clear D gene. The germline V gene has CDR1 MNHNY and CDR2 SVGAGI (reference sequence). The CDR3 covers 14 residues. Trimming removed 0 bases at V and 1 base at J, with 6 bases between. The CDR3 sequence is CASSYSRGNTEAFF. The CDR3 DNA is TGTGCCAGCAGTTACTCGAGAGGGAACACTGAAGCTTTCTTT.

The V call is TRBV28, the J call TRBJ1-4, with a possible D match to TRBD1 (5 bases). Germline V lookup: CDR1 MDHEN, CDR2 SYDVKM. V lost 4 bases and J lost 0, with 12 bases in between. The CDR3 totals 16 residues. The CDR3 loop is CASSSPGGATNEKLFF. CDR3 nucleotides: TGTGCCAGCAGTTCCCCGGGGGGTGCAACTAATGAAAAACTGTTTTTT. Combining the CDR3 with reference TRBV28 and TRBJ1-4 gives the whole variable domain DVKVTQSSRYLVKRTGEKVFLECVQDMDHENMFWYRQDPGLGLRLIYFSYDVKMKEKGDIPEGYSVSREKKERFSLILESASTNQTSMYLCASSSPGGATNEKLFFGSGTQLSVL.

The table lists this clone with a few counts. The J gene is TRBJ2-1, the V gene TRBV10-3; 9 bases agree with TRBD2. The germline V gene encodes CDR1 ENHRY and CDR2 SYGVKD. V trimming: 6 bases; J trimming: 4 bases; junction bases outside the gene matches: 4. The length of the CDR3 is 14 residues. The CDR3 spells CAIRAGGLYNEQFF. In DNA, the CDR3 is TGTGCCATCAGAGCGGGGGGTCTATACAATGAGCAGTTCTTC.

This sequence joins TRBV6-6 and TRBJ2-3, with 9 bases lining up with TRBD2. Trimming at V came to 6 bases and at J to 4 bases, leaving 8 bases not matched to a gene. This CDR3 is 15 amino acids long. The germline CDR1 and CDR2 sequences are MNHNY and SVGAGI (reference sequence). The DNA for the CDR3 is TGTGCCAGCAGAGGGACTAGCAGGGAGGCAGATACGCAGTATTTT. Translated: CASRGTSREADTQYF.

The V and J genes are TRBV6-1 and TRBJ1-5, with D possibly TRBD1 on 5 matching bases. The V gene lost 3 bases and the J gene lost 3 bases, with 9 bases spanning the gap. Germline lookup yields CDR1 MNHNS and CDR2 SASEGT. The CDR3 loop spans 14 amino acids. The CDR3 bases are TGTGCCAGCAGTGAGGGACTGTACAATCAGCCCCAGCATTTT. Protein sequence: CASSEGLYNQPQHF.

In this sample, this clone turned up a few times. The V and J genes are TRBV4-1 and TRBJ1-1; D is perhaps TRBD1 (6 bases). The germline V gene encodes CDR1 MGHRA and CDR2 YSYEKL. V gave up 2 bases and J gave up 5 bases, with 15 bases separating them. This CDR3 is built from 15 residues. CDR3 nucleotide sequence: TGCGCCAGCAGCCAATATTCACAGGGACGGACTGAAGCTTTCTTT. It codes for CASSQYSQGRTEAFF.

The genes are TRBV6-5 and TRBJ2-2; 7 positions match TRBD1. Germline CDR1 and CDR2: MNHEY and SVGAGI. The CDR3 has 15 amino acids. The V gene end was trimmed by 6 bases and the J gene end by 1 base; junction bases not matched to a gene: 5. This CDR3 reads CASRHRDRNTGELFF. The CDR3 DNA sequence: TGTGCCAGCAGACACCGGGACAGGAACACCGGGGAGCTGTTTTTT.

V is TRBV9 and J is TRBJ2-1; TRBD2 matches at 8 bases. V shed 1 base and J 3 bases; nucleotides not matched to a gene: 3. The CDR3 length is 15 residues. From germline, CDR1 is SGDLS and CDR2 YYNGEE. The CDR3 loop is CASSVTRGVYNEQFF. In nucleotides, the CDR3 is TGTGCCAGCAGCGTAACGCGGGGGGTCTACAATGAGCAGTTCTTC. The entire variable domain, with the rest obtained from reference TRBV9 and TRBJ2-1, is as follows: DSGVTQTPKHLITATGQRVTLRCSPRSGDLSVYWYQQSLDQGLQFLIQYYNGEERAKGNILERFSAQQFPDLHSELNLSSLELGDSALYFCASSVTRGVYNEQFFGPGTRLTVL.